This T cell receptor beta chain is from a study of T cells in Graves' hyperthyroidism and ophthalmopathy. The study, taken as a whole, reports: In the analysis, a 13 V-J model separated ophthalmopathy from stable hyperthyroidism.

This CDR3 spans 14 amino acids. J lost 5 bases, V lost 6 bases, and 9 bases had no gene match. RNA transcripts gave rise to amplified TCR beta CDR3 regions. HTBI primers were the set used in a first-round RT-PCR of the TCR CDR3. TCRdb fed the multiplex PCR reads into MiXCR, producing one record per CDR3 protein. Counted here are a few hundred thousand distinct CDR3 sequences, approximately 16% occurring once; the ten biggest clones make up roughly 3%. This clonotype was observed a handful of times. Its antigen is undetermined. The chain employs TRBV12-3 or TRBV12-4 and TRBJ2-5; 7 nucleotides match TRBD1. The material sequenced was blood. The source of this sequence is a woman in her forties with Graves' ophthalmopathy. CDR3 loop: CASSQPTGKETQYF. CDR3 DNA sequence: TGTGCCAGCAGCCAACCGACAGGGAAGGAGACCCAGTACTTC.